This TCR beta chain was found in a study of blood T cells in healthy people across ages. Study-wide context: T cells yielded about one barcoded beta molecule per two cells through template switching.

To note about this clonotype: Its target is not known.

There are 16 residues in the CDR3. Germline CDR1 is MDHEN and CDR2 is SYDVKM. Through a sample-barcoded 5' primer and a J-beta primer mix, a second PCR was run for about 6 to 11 cycles. TCRdb re-analysed the 5' RACE reads in MiXCR, keeping a single row per CDR3 protein. This sample carries about 1.6 million distinct CDR3 sequences, roughly a third of them seen once, and the ten largest clones take about 10%. Regarding the study as a whole: Estimates based on one million T cells were treated as lower bounds.

Peripheral blood from each donor was collected in a volume of 9.5 to 10 milliliters. This chain uses TRBV28 with TRBJ2-4; 15 bases are a match to TRBD2. The J call may be incorrect, as the DNA end agrees better with TRBJ2-7. Source material: blood. The sequence came from a woman aged 25 to 39 in good health. The CDR3 here is CASSPGTSGRSSEQYF. The CDR3 DNA is TGTGCCAGCAGTCCAGGGACTAGCGGGAGGTCTTCCGAGCAGTACTTC.